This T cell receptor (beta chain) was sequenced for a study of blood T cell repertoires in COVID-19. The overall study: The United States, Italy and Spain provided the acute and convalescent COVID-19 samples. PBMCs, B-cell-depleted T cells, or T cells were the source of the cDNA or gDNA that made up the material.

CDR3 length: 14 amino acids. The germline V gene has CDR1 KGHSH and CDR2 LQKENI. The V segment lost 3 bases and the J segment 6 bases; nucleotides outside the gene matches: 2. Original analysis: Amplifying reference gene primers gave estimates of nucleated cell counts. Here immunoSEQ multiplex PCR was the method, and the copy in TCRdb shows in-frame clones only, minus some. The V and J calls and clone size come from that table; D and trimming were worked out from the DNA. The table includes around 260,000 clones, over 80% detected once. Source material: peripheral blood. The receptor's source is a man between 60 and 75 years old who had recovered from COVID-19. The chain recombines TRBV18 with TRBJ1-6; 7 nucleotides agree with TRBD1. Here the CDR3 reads CASSPGTANSPLHF. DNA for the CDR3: TGTGCCAGCTCACCCGGGACAGCTAATTCACCCCTCCACTTT. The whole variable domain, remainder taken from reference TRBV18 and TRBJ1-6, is NAGVMQNPRHLVRRRGQEARLRCSPMKGHSHVYWYRQLPEEGLKFMVYLQKENIIDESGMPKERFSAEFPKEGPSILRIQQVVRGDSAAYFCASSPGTANSPLHFGNGTRLTVT.